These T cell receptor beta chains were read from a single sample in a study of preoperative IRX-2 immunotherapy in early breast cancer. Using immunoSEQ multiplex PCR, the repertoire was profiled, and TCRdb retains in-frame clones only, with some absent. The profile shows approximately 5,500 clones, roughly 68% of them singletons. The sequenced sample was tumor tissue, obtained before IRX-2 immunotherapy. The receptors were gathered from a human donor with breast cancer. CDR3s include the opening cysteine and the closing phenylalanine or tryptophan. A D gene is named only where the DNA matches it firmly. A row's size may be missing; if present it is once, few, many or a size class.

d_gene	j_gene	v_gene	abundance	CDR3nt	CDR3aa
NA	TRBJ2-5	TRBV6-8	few	TGTGCCAGCAGTGGGGTCGGAGAGACCCAGTACTTC	CASSGVGETQYF
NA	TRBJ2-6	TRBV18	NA	TGTGCCAGCTCACCAAACTACTCTGGGGCCAACGTCCTGACTTTC	CASSPNYSGANVLTF
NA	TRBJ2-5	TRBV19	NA	TGTGCCAGTAGTAGAGGTAGCGGACAAGAGACCCAGTACTTC	CASSRGSGQETQYF
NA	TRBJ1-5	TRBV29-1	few	TGCAGCGTTGTACTGTCCGACAATCAGCCCCAGCATTTT	CSVVLSDNQPQHF
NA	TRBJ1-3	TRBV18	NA	TGTGCCAGCTCCTACGGACAATCCAGGGCGGCGGCCATATATTTT	CASSYGQSRAAAIYF
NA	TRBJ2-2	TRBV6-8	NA	TGTGCCAGCAGTTACCCACAGGGTTGGCTGTTTTTT	CASSYPQGWLFF
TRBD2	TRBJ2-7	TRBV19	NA	TGTGCCAGTAGTCTGTTAGCGGGAGCGGACGAGCAGTACTTC	CASSLLAGADEQYF
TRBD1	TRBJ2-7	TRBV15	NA	TGTGCCACCAGCGGGACCGGGACAGGGTCCTACGAGCAGTACTTC	CATSGTGTGSYEQYF
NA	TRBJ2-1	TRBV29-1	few	TGCAGCGTTGAATTTCGCCCTATGGACCAGTTCTTC	CSVEFRPMDQFF
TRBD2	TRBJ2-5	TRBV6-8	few	TGTGCCAGCACCCCGGGGATAGCGGGGGGCCAAGAGACCCAGTACTTC	CASTPGIAGGQETQYF
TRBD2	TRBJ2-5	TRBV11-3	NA	TGTGCCAGCAGCTTCCTAGCGGGAGGTCAAGAGACCCAGTACTTC	CASSFLAGGQETQYF
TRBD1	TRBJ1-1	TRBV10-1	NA	TGCGCCAGCCAGGGGGGAGACACTGAAGCTTTCTTT	CASQGGDTEAFF
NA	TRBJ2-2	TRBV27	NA	TGTGCCAGCAGTTACGGCCTCCTTAGGGGCACCGGGGAGCTGTTTTTT	CASSYGLLRGTGELFF
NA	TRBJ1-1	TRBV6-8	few	TGTGCCAGCAGTCTCTGGACCAACACTGAAGCTTTCTTT	CASSLWTNTEAFF
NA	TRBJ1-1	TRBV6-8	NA	TGTGCCAGCAGTTACAGGGGGAACACTGAAGCTTTCTTT	CASSYRGNTEAFF
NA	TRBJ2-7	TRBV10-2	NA	TGCGCCAGCAGCCACACCACCCTGGGACGGCCCTACGAGCAGTACTTC	CASSHTTLGRPYEQYF
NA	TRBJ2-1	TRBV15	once	TGTGCCACCAGCGGGGGATTACCAGGGGACAATGAGCAGTTCTTC	CATSGGLPGDNEQFF
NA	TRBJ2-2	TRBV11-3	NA	TGTGCCAGCAGCCCACAGGGTTCCGCGGCGAACACCGGGGAGCTGTTTTTT	CASSPQGSAANTGELFF
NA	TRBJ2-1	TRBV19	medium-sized	TGTGCCAGTAGGTCCTCACAGAAGGCACTGGGCAATGAGCAGTTCTTC	CASRSSQKALGNEQFF
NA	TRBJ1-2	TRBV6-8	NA	TGTGCCAGCAGTTACTCAGCCGATCGGGGTGGCTACACCTTC	CASSYSADRGGYTF
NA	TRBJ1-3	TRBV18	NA	TGTGCCAGCTCACCCGGAAAGACAGGCATACTTGGAAACACCATATATTTT	CASSPGKTGILGNTIYF
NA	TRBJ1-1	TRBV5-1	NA	TGCGCCAGCAGCGCGCAGGGGACCGGCACTGAAGCTTTCTTT	CASSAQGTGTEAFF
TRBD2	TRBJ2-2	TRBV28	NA	TGTGCCAGCAGTCCCCAGACTAGCGTCACCGGGGAGCTGTTTTTT	CASSPQTSVTGELFF
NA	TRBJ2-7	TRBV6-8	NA	TGTGCCATCCGACCCCTTAGCTCCTACGAGCAGTACTTC	CAIRPLSSYEQYF
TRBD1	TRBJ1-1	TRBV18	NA	TGTGCCAGCTCACCACAGGGACAGGAGGTCGCTGAAGCTTTCTTT	CASSPQGQEVAEAFF
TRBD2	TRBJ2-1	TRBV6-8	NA	TGTGCCAGCTGGGCGGGGGGGAATGAGCAGTTCTTC	CASWAGGNEQFF
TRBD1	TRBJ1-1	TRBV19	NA	TGTGCCAGTCTTATTCCGGGACAGGGGAACACTGAAGCTTTCTTT	CASLIPGQGNTEAFF
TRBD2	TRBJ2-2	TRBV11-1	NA	TGTGCCAGCGGGTCGGGACTAGTGTCCGCCGGGGAGCTGTTTTTT	CASGSGLVSAGELFF
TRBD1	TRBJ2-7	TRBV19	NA	TGTGCCAGTAGTACATTACCGGGACAGGGGCCTTCCTACGAGCAGTACTTC	CASSTLPGQGPSYEQYF
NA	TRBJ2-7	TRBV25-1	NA	TGTGCCAGCAGGTCCTCAGGGTCCTACGAGCAGTACTTC	CASRSSGSYEQYF
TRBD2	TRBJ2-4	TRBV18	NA	TGTGCCAGCTCACCCCCGGGGGGGGAGGTAGCCAAAAACATTCAGTACTTC	CASSPPGGEVAKNIQYF
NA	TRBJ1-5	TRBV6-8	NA	TGTGCCAGCAGTGCCGGCACAGGTCATAAGCCCCAGCATTTT	CASSAGTGHKPQHF
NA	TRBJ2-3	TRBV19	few	TGTGCCAGTAGCGGTCTCCACACAGATACGCAGTATTTT	CASSGLHTDTQYF
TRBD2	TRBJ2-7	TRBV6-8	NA	TGTGCCAGCAGTTACTCTGGCGGGAGCCCTCGGGGATCTTACGAGCAGTACTTC	CASSYSGGSPRGSYEQYF
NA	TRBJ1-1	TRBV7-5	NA	TGTGCCAGCAGCTCGGGACAGGGCATCACTGAAGCTTTCTTT	CASSSGQGITEAFF
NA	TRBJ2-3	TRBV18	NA	TGTGCCAGCTCACCCCTGGGGGACGGCGCAGATACGCAGTATTTT	CASSPLGDGADTQYF
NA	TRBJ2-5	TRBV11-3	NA	TGTGCCAGCAGCTTCTCAACGGGAGCTGTGGAGACCCAGTACTTC	CASSFSTGAVETQYF